These 28 T cell receptor beta chains share one sample of origin, sequenced in a study of T-cell memory formation after mild COVID-19 (dated by TCRdb to the early 2020s). The protocol used for the library was 5' RACE. The instrument given in TCRdb is Illumina NovaSeq 6000. Through fastp at Q25 and MiXCR, TCRdb rebuilt clones from the public reads, retaining in-frame beta chains. Records with the same CDR3 protein are collapsed into one entry carrying the most frequent genes and DNA. This sample has 400,000 or so distinct CDR3 sequences in its table, and 15% to 25% of those were observed once. 8.4% of the sample comes from the top ten. Material for sequencing was PBMCs or a T cell subset sorted from them (not recorded which). The receptors were sampled from an adult woman who had mild COVID-19 (a few samples of this study predate the infection). The sample titles of this study are shuffled in the database, so cell type and time point are left out; the donor was told from shared clones.

The count of this clonotype is one. The chain couples TRBV5-1 to TRBJ1-2, with 7 bases identical to TRBD1. V trimming: 2 bases; J trimming: 8 bases; junction bases outside the gene matches: 24. This CDR3 is built from 19 residues. Germline V gives CDR1 SGHRS, CDR2 YFSETQ. The CDR3 region has the DNA TGCGCCAGCAGCTTTCAGGACGGAAAGGGAAAGGACAGGTTTTACGGCTACACCTTC. It yields the protein CASSFQDGKGKDRFYGYTF.

The sample holds a few counts of this clonotype. The rearrangement joins TRBV29-1 to TRBJ2-3; 13 bases are shared with TRBD2. There are 17 residues in the CDR3. Unmatched junction bases numbered 5, after V lost 0 bases and J lost 2 bases. Germline V gene data show CDR1 as SQVTM and CDR2 as ANQGSEA. The CDR3 nucleotides are TGCAGCGTTGAAGATCCGGGACTAGCGGGGACCACAGATACGCAGTATTTT. Its protein is CSVEDPGLAGTTDTQYF.

This rearrangement joins TRBV10-3 to TRBJ1-6, with D hard to call. Between the trimmed V and J ends, which lost 5 bases and 7 bases, there was a span of 12 bases. The CDR3 loop spans 14 amino acids. Germline-derived CDR1 and CDR2 are ENHRY and SYGVKD. This chain's CDR3 is CAISSGVRNSPLHF. The CDR3 bases are TGTGCCATCAGTAGTGGGGTTCGGAATTCACCCCTCCACTTT.

This sequence joins TRBV12-3 or TRBV12-4 and TRBJ1-2; 7 positions agree with TRBD1. V lost 5 bases to trimming and J lost 6 bases; unmatched junction nucleotides: 18. The CDR3 runs 17 residues. DNA of the CDR3: TGTGCCAGCAGTGTAAACAGGGGAGTCGGTCTATTAGATGGCTACACCTTC. Its translation: CASSVNRGVGLLDGYTF.

This clonotype was observed a handful of times. V usage is TRBV7-3 and J usage is TRBJ2-1; the D gene could be TRBD1 or TRBD2 (5 bases each). The V gene's germline CDR1 is SGHTA and CDR2 FQGTGA. V lost 5 bases and J 7 bases, leaving 12 bases between the germline ends. The CDR3 is 13 residues long. The chain's CDR3 is CASSLGVVNEQFF. The CDR3 DNA is TGTGCCAGCAGCCTGGGGGTGGTGAATGAGCAGTTCTTC.

V and J are TRBV7-9 and TRBJ1-2; 7 bases agree with TRBD1. With 7 bases clipped from V and 2 bases from J, the junction kept 7 bases outside the gene matches. This CDR3 comprises 14 residues. Germline lookup yields CDR1 SEHNR and CDR2 FQNEAQ (reference sequence). CDR3 coding DNA: TGTGCCAGCATCCCCCGGGACAGCAACTATGGCTACACCTTC. This codes for CASIPRDSNYGYTF.

This chain joins TRBV7-4 and TRBJ2-7; D call uncertain. Between the trimmed V and J ends, which lost 0 bases and 3 bases, there was a span of 15 bases. Germline V lookup: CDR1 SGHVT, CDR2 SQSDAQ. The CDR3 covers 16 residues. The CDR3 region has the DNA TGTGCCAGCAGCTTAGCCGTGACGGATGCTTACTACGAGCAGTACTTC. Its translation: CASSLAVTDAYYEQYF.

In this sample, this clonotype turned up a few times. The V and J genes are TRBV6-1 and TRBJ2-1; 10 bases match TRBD2. V dropped 7 bases and J dropped 6; count of bases not matched to a gene: 12. The CDR3 has 16 amino acids. The germline CDR1 and CDR2 sequences are MNHNS and SASEGT. CDR3 residues: CASILIAGGLSNEQFF. For the CDR3, the DNA is TGTGCCAGCATCCTAATAGCGGGGGGCCTTTCCAATGAGCAGTTCTTC.

This clonotype was seen more than once but under ten times. This sequence joins TRBV12-3 or TRBV12-4 and TRBJ2-1; D ambiguous. The CDR3 is 15 amino acids. Trimming removed 5 bases from V and 3 bases from J, with 14 bases in between. The CDR3 spells CASSADRSVYNEQFF. For the CDR3, the DNA is TGTGCCAGCAGTGCCGACCGCTCGGTCTACAATGAGCAGTTCTTC.

This sequence joins TRBV10-3 and TRBJ2-5; D remains ambiguous. This CDR3 contains 13 residues. Germline V gene sequence: CDR1 ENHRY, CDR2 SYGVKD. Trimming left V 3 bases short and J 2 bases short, with 7 bases between. The CDR3 sequence is CAISENGQETQYF. The CDR3 nucleotides read TGTGCCATCAGTGAAAACGGGCAAGAGACCCAGTACTTC.

This rearrangement joins TRBV23-1 to TRBJ2-1, with 8 bases fitting TRBD1. TRBV23-1 falls under the ORF class, with uncertain function. The CDR3 spans 13 residues. V shed 4 bases, J shed 8 bases, and the junction held 4 bases outside the gene matches. The CDR3 reads CASSLPTGDEQFF. The CDR3 DNA reads as TGCGCCAGCAGTCTCCCGACAGGGGATGAGCAGTTCTTC.

This clonotype was observed many times. The V call is TRBV7-9, the J call TRBJ1-2; D uncertain. This CDR3 has 16 residues. Between the trimmed V and J ends, which lost 3 bases and 2 bases, there was a span of 16 bases. CDR1 is SEHNR, CDR2 FQNEAQ, per germline (reference sequence). The DNA for the CDR3 is TGTGCCAGCAGCTTGAGGCTCCTCCTGGAAAACTATGGCTACACCTTC. Its protein product is CASSLRLLLENYGYTF.

The genes are TRBV5-1 and TRBJ2-7, with unresolved D. The ends were cut back, 0 bases at V and 1 base at J, with 8 bases in the middle. The CDR3 is made up of 14 amino acids. The germline V gene has CDR1 SGHRS and CDR2 YFSETQ. The CDR3 region is CASSLEPPSYEQYF. In DNA form, the CDR3 reads TGCGCCAGCAGCTTGGAGCCTCCTTCCTACGAGCAGTACTTC.

V is TRBV6-1 and J is TRBJ2-1, with 11 bases aligning to TRBD2. Germline V lookup: CDR1 MNHNS, CDR2 SASEGT. The V segment lost 6 bases and the J segment 3 bases; nucleotides outside the gene matches: 4. The CDR3 length is 15 residues. The CDR3 here is CASSTGTSGYNEQFF. The CDR3 coding sequence is TGTGCCAGCAGCACCGGGACTAGCGGCTACAATGAGCAGTTCTTC.

This clonotype was counted a few times. The rearrangement joins TRBV7-3 to TRBJ2-3, with D maybe TRBD1 (6 bases). V was shortened by 4 bases and J by 10 bases, with 15 bases between the two germline ends. Germline V gives CDR1 SGHTA, CDR2 FQGTGA. This CDR3 has 13 amino acids. The CDR3 is CASSSFRRGAQYF. The CDR3 DNA is TGTGCCAGCAGCTCCTTTCGCAGGGGAGCGCAGTATTTT.

The rearrangement uses TRBV4-1 and TRBJ2-7, with D tentatively TRBD1 or TRBD2 (5 bases each). CDR3 length: 17 amino acids. Germline CDR1 reads MGHRA; CDR2 reads YSYEKL. With 0 bases removed from V and 0 bases from J, the gap between germline ends came to 15 bases. The CDR3 loop reads CASSQEWLGPTSYEQYF. The CDR3 coding sequence is TGCGCCAGCAGCCAAGAGTGGTTGGGACCTACCTCCTACGAGCAGTACTTC.

This chain connects TRBV19 to TRBJ1-2; D gene unclear. V was trimmed by 6 bases and J by 3 bases, leaving 11 bases between them. The V gene's germline CDR1 is LNHDA and CDR2 SQIVND (reference sequence). The CDR3 has 13 amino acids. CDR3 sequence: CASRRTEDYGYTF. CDR3 in DNA: TGTGCCAGTAGGCGGACGGAGGACTATGGCTACACCTTC.

CDR3 bases: TGTGCCAGCAGCTCGTCCCGGGACGGAATCCATAACTATGGCTACACCTTC. Protein: CASSSSRDGIHNYGYTF. The chain recombines TRBV7-9 with TRBJ1-2, with a tentative D call TRBD1 (5 bases). Trimming removed 4 bases at V and 1 base at J, with 19 bases between. CDR3 size: 17 residues. In germline, CDR1 is SEHNR, CDR2 FQNEAQ (reference sequence).

The genes are TRBV2 and TRBJ1-5; D might be TRBD1 (6 bases). The CDR3 length is 14 residues. CDR1 and CDR2 from the germline V gene are SNHLY and FYNNEI. Trimming took off 6 bases at V and 3 bases at J, with 12 bases between the two ends. The DNA for the CDR3 is TGTGCCAGCAGGCCAGACAGGTACAATCAGCCCCAGCATTTT. Its translation is CASRPDRYNQPQHF.

The chain combines TRBV19 with TRBJ2-2, with D possibly TRBD2 on 7 matching bases. The ends were cut back, 6 bases at V and 5 bases at J, with 19 bases in the middle. Germline CDR1 is LNHDA and CDR2 is SQIVND (reference sequence). This CDR3 has 16 residues. The CDR3 reads CASRLTGTGGTGELFF. CDR3 sequence (DNA): TGTGCCAGTAGACTGACAGGCACCGGGGGGACCGGGGAGCTGTTTTTT.

In its sample, this clonotype was seen a few times. The chain recombines TRBV2 with TRBJ2-3, with 9 bases lining up with TRBD1. The V gene's germline CDR1 is SNHLY and CDR2 FYNNEI. The CDR3 spans 15 residues. The junction had 7 bases not matched to a gene; V was cut back by 5 bases and J by 4 bases. The CDR3 DNA reads as TGTGCCAGCAGTCCCCGGACAGGGGCCCCAGATACGCAGTATTTT. The encoded protein is CASSPRTGAPDTQYF.

The rearrangement joins TRBV30 to TRBJ1-1, with a weak D call TRBD1 (5 bases). The CDR3 totals 13 residues. V shed 5 bases and J shed 4 bases, with 14 bases lying between them. The germline CDR1 and CDR2 sequences are GTSNPN and SVGIG (reference sequence). CDR3 nucleotide sequence: TGTGCCTGGGGTCGGGGCTCGAGCACTGAAGCTTTCTTT. This translates into CAWGRGSSTEAFF.

This clonotype has ten or more counts. J is TRBJ1-3 and V is TRBV12-3 or TRBV12-4; D gene ambiguous. Trimming stripped 5 bases from V and 0 bases from J, with 8 bases between. This CDR3 region has 14 residues. The CDR3 here is CASSRTSSGNTIYF. The CDR3 nucleotides read TGTGCCAGCAGTCGGACCAGCTCTGGAAACACCATATATTTT.

This clonotype was seen only a few times. The chain is built from TRBV5-1 and TRBJ2-3; D call uncertain. The CDR3 extends over 13 amino acids. V was cut by 4 bases and J by 0 bases, with 6 bases left in between. In germline, CDR1 is SGHRS, CDR2 YFSETQ. This chain's CDR3 is CASSGLSTDTQYF. The DNA of the CDR3 is TGCGCCAGCAGCGGGCTTAGCACAGATACGCAGTATTTT.

The CDR3 DNA sequence: TGTGCCAGCAGTGAACTTGGACACTTTGAAGCTTTCTTT. Amino acids: CASSELGHFEAFF. The chain uses TRBV6-1 and TRBJ1-1; possible D gene TRBD1, 5 bases. Trimming stripped 2 bases from V and 7 bases from J, with 11 bases between. Germline-derived CDR1 and CDR2 are MNHNS and SASEGT. The CDR3 covers 13 residues.

This chain joins TRBV20-1 and TRBJ2-7; 7 bases match TRBD1. With 3 bases clipped from V and 2 bases from J, the junction kept 7 bases outside the gene matches. CDR1 is DFQATT, CDR2 SNEGSKA, per germline (reference sequence). CDR3 length: 14 residues. CDR3 protein: CSASGQVLAYEQYF. CDR3 sequence (DNA): TGCAGTGCTAGTGGACAGGTTCTTGCCTACGAGCAGTACTTC.

This clonotype appeared a few times. This sequence joins TRBV5-4 and TRBJ1-1; 9 bases align to TRBD1. The CDR3 has 15 residues. The V gene end was trimmed by 4 bases and the J gene end by 5 bases; junction bases not matched to a gene: 9. From germline, CDR1 is SGHNT and CDR2 YYREEE (reference sequence). The DNA for the CDR3 is TGTGCCAGCAGCATCCGGGACAGGGAAAGAACTGAAGCTTTCTTT. Protein: CASSIRDRERTEAFF.

The table lists this clonotype with a few counts. CDR3 sequence: CASSLGQLGGKNIQYF. CDR3 DNA: TGTGCCAGCAGCTTAGGGCAGCTCGGAGGCAAAAACATTCAGTACTTC. J is TRBJ2-4 and V is TRBV5-5, with D perhaps matching TRBD2 (5 bases). Looked up from germline, CDR1 is SGHKS and CDR2 is YYEKEE (reference sequence). With 2 bases removed from V and 3 bases from J, the gap between germline ends came to 15 bases. The CDR3 consists of 16 residues.